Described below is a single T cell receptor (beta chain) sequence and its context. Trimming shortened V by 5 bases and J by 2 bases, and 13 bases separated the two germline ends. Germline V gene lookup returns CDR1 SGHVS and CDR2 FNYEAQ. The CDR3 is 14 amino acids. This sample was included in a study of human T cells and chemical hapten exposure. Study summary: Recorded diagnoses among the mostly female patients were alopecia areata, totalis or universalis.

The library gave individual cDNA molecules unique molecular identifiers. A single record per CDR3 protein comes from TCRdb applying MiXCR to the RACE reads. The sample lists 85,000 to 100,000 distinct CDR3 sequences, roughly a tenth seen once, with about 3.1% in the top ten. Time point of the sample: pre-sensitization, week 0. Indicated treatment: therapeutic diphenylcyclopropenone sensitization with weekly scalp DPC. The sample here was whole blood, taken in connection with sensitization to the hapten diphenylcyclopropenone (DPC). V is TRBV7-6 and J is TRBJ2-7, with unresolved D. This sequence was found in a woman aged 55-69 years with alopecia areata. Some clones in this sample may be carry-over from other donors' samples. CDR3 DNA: TGTGCCAGCAGCCGTAGCAGCGACCCCTACGAGCAGTACTTC. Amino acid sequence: CASSRSSDPYEQYF.